This T cell receptor (beta chain) was observed in a study of patients and donors after allogeneic stem cell transplantation. In TCRdb, the RT-PCR reads were re-called with MiXCR into one record per CDR3 protein. The sample contains fewer than 60,000 distinct CDR3 sequences, about an eighth of which appear only once. Germline CDR1 SGHRS, CDR2 YFSETQ. CDR3 length: 14 residues. V gave up 3 bases and J gave up 9 bases, with 16 bases separating them. The chain combines TRBV5-1 with TRBJ2-1; D is perhaps TRBD2 (6 bases). Sequenced input: blood, either unsorted or a sorted T cell fraction (not recorded which). The receptor was isolated from a human donor who was either an allogeneic HSCT recipient or a stem cell or donor lymphocyte infusion donor (not recorded which). It is not recorded whose cells these are; they may come from a transplant donor. The CDR3 coding sequence is TGCGCCAGCAGCTCAATCGGGGGTAACGGTGAGCAGTTCTTC. This translates into CASSSIGGNGEQFF.